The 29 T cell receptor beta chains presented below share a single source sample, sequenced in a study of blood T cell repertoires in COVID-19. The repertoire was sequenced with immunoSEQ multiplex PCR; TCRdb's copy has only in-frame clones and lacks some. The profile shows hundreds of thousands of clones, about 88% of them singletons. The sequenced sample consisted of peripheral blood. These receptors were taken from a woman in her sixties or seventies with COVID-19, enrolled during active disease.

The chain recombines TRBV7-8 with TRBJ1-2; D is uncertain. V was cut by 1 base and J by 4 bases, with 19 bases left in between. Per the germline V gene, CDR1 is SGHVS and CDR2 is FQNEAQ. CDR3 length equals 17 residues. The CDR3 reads CASSLEARAYQSYGYTF. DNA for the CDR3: TGTGCCAGCAGCTTAGAAGCACGAGCCTACCAATCCTATGGCTACACCTTC.

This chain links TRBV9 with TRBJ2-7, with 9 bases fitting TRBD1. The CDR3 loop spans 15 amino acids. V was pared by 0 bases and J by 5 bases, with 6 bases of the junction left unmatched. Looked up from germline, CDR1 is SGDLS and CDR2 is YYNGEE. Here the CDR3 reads CASSVARDRAHEQYF. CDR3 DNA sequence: TGTGCCAGCAGCGTAGCTCGGGACAGGGCACACGAGCAGTACTTC.

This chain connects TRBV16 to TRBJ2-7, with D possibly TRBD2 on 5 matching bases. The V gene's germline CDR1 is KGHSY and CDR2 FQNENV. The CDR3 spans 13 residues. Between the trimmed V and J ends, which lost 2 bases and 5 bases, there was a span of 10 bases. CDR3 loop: CASSQKAADEQYF. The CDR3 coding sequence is TGTGCCAGCAGCCAAAAAGCGGCGGACGAGCAGTACTTC.

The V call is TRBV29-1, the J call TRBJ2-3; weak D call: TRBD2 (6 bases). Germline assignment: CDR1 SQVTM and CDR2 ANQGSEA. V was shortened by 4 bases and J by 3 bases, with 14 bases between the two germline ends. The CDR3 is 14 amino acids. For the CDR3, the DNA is TGCAGCGTTGTCATTCGGGACTGGACAGATACGCAGTATTTT. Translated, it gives CSVVIRDWTDTQYF.

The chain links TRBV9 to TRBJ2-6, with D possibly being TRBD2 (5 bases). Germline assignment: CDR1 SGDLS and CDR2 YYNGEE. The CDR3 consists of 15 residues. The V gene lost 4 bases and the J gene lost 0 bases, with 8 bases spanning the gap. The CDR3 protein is CASSTRGSGANVLTF. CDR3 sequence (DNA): TGTGCCAGCAGCACCCGGGGCTCTGGGGCCAACGTCCTGACTTTC.

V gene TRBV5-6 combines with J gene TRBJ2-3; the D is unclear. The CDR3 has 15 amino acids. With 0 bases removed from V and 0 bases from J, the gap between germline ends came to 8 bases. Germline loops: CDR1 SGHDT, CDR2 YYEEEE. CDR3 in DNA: TGTGCCAGCAGCTTGGACCGGTTTAGCACAGATACGCAGTATTTT. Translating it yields CASSLDRFSTDTQYF.

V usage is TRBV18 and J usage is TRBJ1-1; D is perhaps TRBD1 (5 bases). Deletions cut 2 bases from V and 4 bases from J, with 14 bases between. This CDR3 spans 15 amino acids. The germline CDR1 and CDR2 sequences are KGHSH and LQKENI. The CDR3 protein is CASSPKTEKGTEAFF. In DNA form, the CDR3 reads TGTGCCAGCTCACCAAAGACAGAGAAAGGCACTGAAGCTTTCTTT.

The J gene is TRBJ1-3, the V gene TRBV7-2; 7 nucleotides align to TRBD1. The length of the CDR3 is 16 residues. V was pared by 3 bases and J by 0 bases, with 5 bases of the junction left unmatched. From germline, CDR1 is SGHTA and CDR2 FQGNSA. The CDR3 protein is CASSFGQASSGNTIYF. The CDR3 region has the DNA TGTGCCAGCAGCTTCGGACAGGCGAGCTCTGGAAACACCATATATTTT.

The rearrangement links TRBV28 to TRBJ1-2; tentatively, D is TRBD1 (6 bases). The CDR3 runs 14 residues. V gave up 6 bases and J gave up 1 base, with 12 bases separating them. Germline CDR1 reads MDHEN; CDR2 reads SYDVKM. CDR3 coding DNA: TGTGCCAGCAGCCTCGGACAGCTTAACTATGGCTACACCTTC. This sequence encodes CASSLGQLNYGYTF.

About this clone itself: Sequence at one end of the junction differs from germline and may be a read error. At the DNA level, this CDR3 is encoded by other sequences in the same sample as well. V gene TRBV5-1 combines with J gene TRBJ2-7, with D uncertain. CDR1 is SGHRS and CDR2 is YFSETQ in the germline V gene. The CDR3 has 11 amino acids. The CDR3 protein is CASSLGLEQYF. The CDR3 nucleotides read TGCGCCAGCAGTTTGGGTCTCGAGCAGTACTTC.

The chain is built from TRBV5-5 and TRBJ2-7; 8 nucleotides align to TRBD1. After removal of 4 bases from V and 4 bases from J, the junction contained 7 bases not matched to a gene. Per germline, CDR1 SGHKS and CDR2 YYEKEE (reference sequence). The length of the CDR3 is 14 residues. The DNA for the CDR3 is TGTGCCAGCAGCCCGCGGACAGGGTGGTACGAGCAGTACTTC. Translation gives CASSPRTGWYEQYF.

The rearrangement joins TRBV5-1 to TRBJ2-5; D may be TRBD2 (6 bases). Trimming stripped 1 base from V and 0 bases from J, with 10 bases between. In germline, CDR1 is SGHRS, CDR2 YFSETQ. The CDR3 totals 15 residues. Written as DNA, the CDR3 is TGCGCCAGCAGCTTGACGGGGGAGTACCAAGAGACCCAGTACTTC. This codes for CASSLTGEYQETQYF.

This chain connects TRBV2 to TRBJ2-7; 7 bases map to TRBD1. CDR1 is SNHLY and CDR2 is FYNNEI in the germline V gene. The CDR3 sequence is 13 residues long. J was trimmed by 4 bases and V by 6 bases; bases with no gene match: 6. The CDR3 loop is CASSDREPYEQYF. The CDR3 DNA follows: TGTGCCAGCAGCGACAGGGAACCGTACGAGCAGTACTTC.

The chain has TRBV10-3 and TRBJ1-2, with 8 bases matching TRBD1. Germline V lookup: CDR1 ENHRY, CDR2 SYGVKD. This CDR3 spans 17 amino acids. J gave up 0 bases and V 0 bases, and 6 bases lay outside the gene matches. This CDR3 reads CAISESVGQAANYGYTF. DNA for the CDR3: TGTGCCATCAGTGAGTCAGTGGGACAGGCCGCTAACTATGGCTACACCTTC.

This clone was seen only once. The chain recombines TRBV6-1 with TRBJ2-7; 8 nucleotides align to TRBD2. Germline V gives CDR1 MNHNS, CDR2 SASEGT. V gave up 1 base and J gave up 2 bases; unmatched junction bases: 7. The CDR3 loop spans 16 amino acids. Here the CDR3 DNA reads TGTGCCAGCAGTGAAGAAGGGCGGGGGGCCACCTACGAGCAGTACTTC. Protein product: CASSEEGRGATYEQYF.

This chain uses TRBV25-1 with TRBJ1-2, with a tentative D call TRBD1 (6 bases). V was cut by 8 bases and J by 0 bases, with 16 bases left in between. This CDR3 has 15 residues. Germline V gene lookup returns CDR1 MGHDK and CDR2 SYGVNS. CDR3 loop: CASYGGRGANYGYTF. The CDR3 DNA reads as TGTGCCAGCTATGGGGGCAGGGGAGCTAACTATGGCTACACCTTC.

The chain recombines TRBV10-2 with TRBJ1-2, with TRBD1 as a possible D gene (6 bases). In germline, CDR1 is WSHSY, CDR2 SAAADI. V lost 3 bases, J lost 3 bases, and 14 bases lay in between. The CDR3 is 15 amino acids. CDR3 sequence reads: CASSDSRGTHYGYTF. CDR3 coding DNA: TGCGCCAGCAGTGATTCTAGGGGGACCCACTATGGCTACACCTTC.

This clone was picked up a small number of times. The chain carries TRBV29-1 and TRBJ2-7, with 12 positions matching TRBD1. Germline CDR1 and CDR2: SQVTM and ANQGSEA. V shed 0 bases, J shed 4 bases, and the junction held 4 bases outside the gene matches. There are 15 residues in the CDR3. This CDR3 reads CSVEDWGQGAYEQYF. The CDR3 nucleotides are TGCAGCGTTGAAGATTGGGGACAGGGGGCTTACGAGCAGTACTTC.

This CDR3 reads CASSQYGVSYNEQFF. The DNA of the CDR3 is TGTGCCAGCAGCCAGTACGGGGTTTCCTACAATGAGCAGTTCTTC. The chain is built from TRBV4-2 and TRBJ2-1, with a tentative D call TRBD2 (5 bases). This CDR3 region has 15 residues. Between the trimmed V and J ends, which lost 3 bases and 1 base, there was a span of 10 bases. Germline-derived CDR1 and CDR2 are LGHNA and YNFKEQ.

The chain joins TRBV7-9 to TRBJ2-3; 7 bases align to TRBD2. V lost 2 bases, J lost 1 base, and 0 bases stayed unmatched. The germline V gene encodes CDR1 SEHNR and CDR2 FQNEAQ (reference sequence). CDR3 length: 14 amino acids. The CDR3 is CASSLTSGTDTQYF. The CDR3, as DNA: TGTGCCAGCAGCTTAACTAGCGGCACAGATACGCAGTATTTT.

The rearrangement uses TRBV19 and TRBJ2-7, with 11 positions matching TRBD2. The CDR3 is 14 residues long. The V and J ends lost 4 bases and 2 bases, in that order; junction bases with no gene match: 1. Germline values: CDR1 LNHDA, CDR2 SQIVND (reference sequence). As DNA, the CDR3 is TGTGCCAGTAGTAGGGGACTAGCGGCCTACGAGCAGTACTTC. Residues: CASSRGLAAYEQYF.

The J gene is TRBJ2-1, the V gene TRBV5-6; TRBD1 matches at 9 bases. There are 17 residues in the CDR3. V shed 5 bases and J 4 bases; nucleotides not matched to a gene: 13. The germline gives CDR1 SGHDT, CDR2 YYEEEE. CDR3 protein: CASSRPQGTGYYNEQFF. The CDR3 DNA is TGTGCCAGCAGTCGTCCGCAGGGGACAGGGTATTACAATGAGCAGTTCTTC.

CDR3 DNA sequence: TGTGCCAGCAGTACGACAGGGGGCGGGCAATCCTACAATGAGCAGTTCTTC. It specifies CASSTTGGGQSYNEQFF. The rearrangement uses TRBV5-4 and TRBJ2-1, with 10 bases fitting TRBD1. V lost 5 bases to trimming and J lost 1 base; unmatched junction nucleotides: 9. The germline V gene encodes CDR1 SGHNT and CDR2 YYREEE (reference sequence). CDR3 length: 17 amino acids.

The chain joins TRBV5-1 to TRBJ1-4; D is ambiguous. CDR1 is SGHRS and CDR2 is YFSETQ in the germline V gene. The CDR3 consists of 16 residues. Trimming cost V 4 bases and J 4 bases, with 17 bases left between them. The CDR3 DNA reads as TGCGCCAGCAGCCTACAACCGGGGTCAGTTAATGAAAAACTGTTTTTT. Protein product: CASSLQPGSVNEKLFF.

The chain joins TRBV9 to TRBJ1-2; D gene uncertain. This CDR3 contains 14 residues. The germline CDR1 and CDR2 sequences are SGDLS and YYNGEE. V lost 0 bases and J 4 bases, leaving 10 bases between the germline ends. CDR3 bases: TGTGCCAGCAGCGTAGACCCAGGTACCTATGGCTACACCTTC. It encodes CASSVDPGTYGYTF.

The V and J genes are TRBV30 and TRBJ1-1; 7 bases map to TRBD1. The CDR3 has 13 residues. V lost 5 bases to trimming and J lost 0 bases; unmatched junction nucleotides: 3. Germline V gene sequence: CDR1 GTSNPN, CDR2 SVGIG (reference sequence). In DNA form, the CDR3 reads TGTGCCTGGGTGGGACAGTTGAACACTGAAGCTTTCTTT. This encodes CAWVGQLNTEAFF.

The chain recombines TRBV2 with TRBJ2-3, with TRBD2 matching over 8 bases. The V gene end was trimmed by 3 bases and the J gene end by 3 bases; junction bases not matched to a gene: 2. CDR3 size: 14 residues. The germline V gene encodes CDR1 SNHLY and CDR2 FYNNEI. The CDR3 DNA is TGTGCCAGCAGTGATGCGGGGGGAACAGATACGCAGTATTTT. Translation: CASSDAGGTDTQYF.

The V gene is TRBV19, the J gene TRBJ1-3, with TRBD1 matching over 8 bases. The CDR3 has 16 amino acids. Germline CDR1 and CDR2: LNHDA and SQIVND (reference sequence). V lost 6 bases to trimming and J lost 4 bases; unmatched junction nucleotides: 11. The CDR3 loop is CASRRAGGASGNTIYF. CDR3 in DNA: TGTGCCAGTAGGAGGGCAGGGGGCGCATCCGGAAACACCATATATTTT.

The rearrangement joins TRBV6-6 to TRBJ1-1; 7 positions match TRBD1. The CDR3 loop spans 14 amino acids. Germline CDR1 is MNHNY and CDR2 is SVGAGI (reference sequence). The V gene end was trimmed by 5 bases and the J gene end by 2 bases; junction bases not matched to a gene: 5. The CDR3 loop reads CASSKQGFNTEAFF. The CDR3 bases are TGTGCCAGCAGTAAACAGGGGTTTAACACTGAAGCTTTCTTT.